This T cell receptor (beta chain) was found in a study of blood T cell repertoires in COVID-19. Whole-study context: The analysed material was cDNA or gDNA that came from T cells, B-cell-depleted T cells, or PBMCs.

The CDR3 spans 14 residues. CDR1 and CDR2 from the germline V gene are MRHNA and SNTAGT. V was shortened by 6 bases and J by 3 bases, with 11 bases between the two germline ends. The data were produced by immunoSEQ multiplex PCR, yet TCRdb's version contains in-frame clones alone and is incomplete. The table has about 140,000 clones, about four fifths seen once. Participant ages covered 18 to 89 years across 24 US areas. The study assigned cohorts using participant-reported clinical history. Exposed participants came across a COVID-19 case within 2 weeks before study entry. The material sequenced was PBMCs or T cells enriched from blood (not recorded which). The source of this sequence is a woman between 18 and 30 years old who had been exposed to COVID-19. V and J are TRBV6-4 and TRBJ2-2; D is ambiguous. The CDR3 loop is CASRLVADTGELFF. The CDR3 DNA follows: TGTGCCAGCAGGCTAGTTGCCGACACCGGGGAGCTGTTTTTT.